This entry lists 27 T cell receptor beta chains sequenced from one sample in a study of shared clonotypes between healthy human individuals. Clones were sequenced by immunoSEQ multiplex PCR, and TCRdb holds only the in-frame ones, with some missing. Here the sample spans approximately 1.9 million clones, just under 95% being singletons. Terminally differentiated effector memory CD45RA+ cells were excluded from the naive CD8 cells, which were CD45RO-negative and positively selected for CCR7. Sequencing used naive CD8+ T cells from PBMCs. These receptors were collected from a man aged 18-30 years in good health. Some clones in this sample may be carry-over from other donors' samples.

The chain uses TRBV25-1 and TRBJ2-7, with 10 bases aligning to TRBD1. The germline V gene has CDR1 MGHDK and CDR2 SYGVNS. The trim removed 4 bases at V and 0 bases at J, leaving 12 bases unmatched. This CDR3 comprises 18 residues. The CDR3 region is CASSALPGQGITSYEQYF. The DNA for the CDR3 is TGTGCCAGCAGTGCCCTCCCGGGACAGGGGATAACCTCCTACGAGCAGTACTTC.

This clone was seen only a few times. The genes are TRBV25-1 and TRBJ2-5; 7 bases line up with TRBD1. V dropped 5 bases and J dropped 2; count of bases not matched to a gene: 8. CDR1 is MGHDK and CDR2 is SYGVNS in the germline V gene. The CDR3 totals 15 residues. CDR3 residues: CASSRTGTAQETQYF. Written as DNA, the CDR3 is TGTGCCAGCAGTCGTACTGGGACAGCACAAGAGACCCAGTACTTC.

This CDR3 reads CASSKLAGGPYEQYF. The CDR3, as DNA: TGTGCCAGCAGTAAACTAGCGGGAGGGCCCTACGAGCAGTACTTC. This rearrangement joins TRBV27 to TRBJ2-7, with 13 bases fitting TRBD2. This CDR3 region has 15 residues. V lost 5 bases to trimming and J lost 2 bases; unmatched junction nucleotides: 3. Germline V gives CDR1 MNHEY, CDR2 SMNVEV (reference sequence).

The count of this clone is one. V gene TRBV29-1 combines with J gene TRBJ2-2; D uncertain. Trimming left V 2 bases short and J 0 bases short, with 10 bases between. The CDR3 length is 15 residues. Germline assignment: CDR1 SQVTM and CDR2 ANQGSEA. For the CDR3, the DNA is TGCAGCGTTGAAACGTCGACCCCGAACACCGGGGAGCTGTTTTTT. The encoded protein is CSVETSTPNTGELFF.

This rearrangement joins TRBV2 to TRBJ2-1, with 7 bases matching TRBD2. Germline CDR1 and CDR2: SNHLY and FYNNEI. This CDR3 region has 14 residues. The V segment lost 11 bases and the J segment 8 bases; nucleotides outside the gene matches: 15. CDR3 sequence: CAGWDQRDGDEQFF. Written as DNA, the CDR3 is TGTGCCGGGTGGGATCAGCGGGATGGGGATGAGCAGTTCTTC.

This chain connects TRBV7-2 to TRBJ2-7; D is unclear. V lost 2 bases, J lost 3 bases, and 11 bases lay in between. The germline V gene encodes CDR1 SGHTA and CDR2 FQGNSA. This CDR3 is built from 14 residues. The CDR3, as DNA: TGTGCCAGCAGCTTAATTACTACAAACTACGAGCAGTACTTC. This codes for CASSLITTNYEQYF.

The chain has TRBV7-2 and TRBJ2-7, with D perhaps matching TRBD2 (6 bases). Germline CDR1 reads SGHTA; CDR2 reads FQGNSA. This CDR3 comprises 15 residues. Trimming left V 0 bases short and J 2 bases short, with 11 bases between. As DNA, the CDR3 is TGTGCCAGCAGCTTAGCGGGGGGAGGTACCTACGAGCAGTACTTC. Protein product: CASSLAGGGTYEQYF.

The chain carries TRBV5-1 and TRBJ2-1; possible D gene TRBD1, 6 bases. V lost 1 base to trimming and J lost 5 bases, with 10 bases between them. The germline V gene has CDR1 SGHRS and CDR2 YFSETQ. The CDR3 runs to 14 residues. The CDR3 sequence: CASSLTDRDNEQFF. CDR3 DNA sequence: TGCGCCAGCAGCTTGACGGACAGAGACAATGAGCAGTTCTTC.

The J gene is TRBJ2-7, the V gene TRBV10-3; D gene uncertain. V was clipped by 0 bases and J by 0 bases, with 9 bases between them. The length of the CDR3 is 15 residues. The germline gives CDR1 ENHRY, CDR2 SYGVKD. The CDR3 is CAISESSYSSYEQYF. DNA of the CDR3: TGTGCCATCAGTGAGTCCAGTTATAGCTCCTACGAGCAGTACTTC.

This clone was seen a few times. The V call is TRBV29-1, the J call TRBJ1-5; perhaps TRBD1 as D (6 bases). This CDR3 has 16 residues. From germline, CDR1 is SQVTM and CDR2 ANQGSEA. V lost 6 bases and J lost 0, with 18 bases in between. CDR3 amino acids: CSVSQGKLNSNQPQHF. The CDR3 coding sequence is TGCAGCGTCTCACAGGGCAAGCTGAATAGCAATCAGCCCCAGCATTTT.

V is TRBV5-1 and J is TRBJ2-5; TRBD2 aligns across 10 bases. The CDR3 has 15 amino acids. V lost 1 base to trimming and J lost 5 bases; unmatched junction nucleotides: 5. Per the germline V gene, CDR1 is SGHRS and CDR2 is YFSETQ. The CDR3 nucleotides are TGCGCCAGCAGCTTGTGGCTAGCGGGAGAGGAGACCCAGTACTTC. This translates into CASSLWLAGEETQYF.

The V gene is TRBV14, the J gene TRBJ2-1; D is uncertain. V dropped 0 bases and J dropped 7 bases, with 7 bases sitting between them. This CDR3 comprises 13 residues. Per germline, CDR1 SGHDN and CDR2 FVKESK. The CDR3 protein is CASSQDLANEQFF. The CDR3 region has the DNA TGTGCCAGCAGCCAAGATCTCGCAAATGAGCAGTTCTTC.

The CDR3 DNA is TGTGCCAGCAGTGCCCTTGGATCCTACAATGAGCAGTTCTTC. Translation: CASSALGSYNEQFF. V gene TRBV27 combines with J gene TRBJ2-1; D call uncertain. Trimming removed 5 bases at V and 1 base at J, with 9 bases between. Germline V gives CDR1 MNHEY, CDR2 SMNVEV (reference sequence). The CDR3 sequence is 14 residues long.

This clone occurred once. The same CDR3 is also encoded by other DNA sequences in this sample. The genes are TRBV7-3 and TRBJ2-1, with 16 bases identical to TRBD2. Trimming cost V 0 bases and J 7 bases; bases outside gene matches: 0. Germline-derived CDR1 and CDR2 are SGHTA and FQGTGA. The CDR3 is 16 residues long. CDR3 amino acids: CASSLTGLAGGNEQFF. The DNA for the CDR3 is TGTGCCAGCAGCTTAACGGGACTAGCGGGAGGGAATGAGCAGTTCTTC. Drawing the rest from reference TRBV7-3 and TRBJ2-1, the complete variable domain is GAGVSQTPSNKVTEKGKYVELRCDPISGHTALYWYRQSLGQGPEFLIYFQGTGAADDSGLPNDRFFAVRPEGSVSTLKIQRTERGDSAVYLCASSLTGLAGGNEQFFGPGTRLTVL.

The rearrangement joins TRBV5-8 to TRBJ1-5, with D perhaps TRBD1 (5 bases). The CDR3 is 13 residues long. CDR1 is SGHTS and CDR2 is YDEGEE in the germline V gene. V lost 3 bases and J 3 bases, leaving 7 bases between the germline ends. The CDR3 nucleotides read TGTGCCAGCAGCTCGACAGACAATCAGCCCCAGCATTTT. As protein: CASSSTDNQPQHF.

For this clone: At one end, the junction sequence differs from germline, possibly due to a read error. V and J are TRBV27 and TRBJ2-1; D remains unclear. The CDR3 loop spans 14 amino acids. CDR1 MNHEY and CDR2 SMNVEV come from the germline V gene (reference sequence). CDR3 sequence: CASQQTSSFNEQFF. In nucleotides, the CDR3 is TGTGCCAGCCAACAAACGTCTTCCTTCAATGAGCAGTTCTTC.

The J gene is TRBJ1-4, the V gene TRBV27, with D hard to call. CDR3 length: 16 amino acids. The germline V gene encodes CDR1 MNHEY and CDR2 SMNVEV (reference sequence). V gave up 2 bases and J gave up 8 bases, with 18 bases separating them. CDR3 sequence: CASSLGAALLGEKLFF. For the CDR3, the DNA is TGTGCCAGCAGTTTAGGCGCAGCCCTCCTGGGGGAAAAACTGTTTTTT.

About this clone: The same CDR3 is also encoded by other DNA sequences in this sample. J is TRBJ1-1 and V is TRBV28, with D possibly being TRBD1 (6 bases). Germline V gene sequence: CDR1 MDHEN, CDR2 SYDVKM. Between the trimmed V and J ends, which lost 6 bases and 2 bases, there was a span of 13 bases. This CDR3 spans 14 amino acids. CDR3 DNA: TGTGCCAGCAGCCTTACCAGGGGAAACACTGAAGCTTTCTTT. Its translation: CASSLTRGNTEAFF.

The chain uses TRBV7-9 and TRBJ2-1; D remains unclear. The germline V gene has CDR1 SEHNR and CDR2 FQNEAQ (reference sequence). CDR3 size: 11 residues. Trimming removed 7 bases at V and 4 bases at J, with 5 bases between. The CDR3 is CASTPYNEQFF. CDR3 nucleotide sequence: TGTGCCAGCACCCCATACAATGAGCAGTTCTTC.

This rearrangement joins TRBV2 to TRBJ2-2; 7 bases map to TRBD1. Trimming at V came to 7 bases and at J to 3 bases, leaving 5 bases not matched to a gene. Germline V gives CDR1 SNHLY, CDR2 FYNNEI. The CDR3 has 14 amino acids. CDR3 nucleotide sequence: TGTGCCAGCAAGGGACAGTCGGACACCGGGGAGCTGTTTTTT. Its translation is CASKGQSDTGELFF.

The genes are TRBV6-6 and TRBJ2-7; weak D call: TRBD1 (6 bases). CDR3 length equals 13 residues. The V end was cut by 6 bases, the J end by 3 bases, with 12 bases between. CDR1 is MNHNY and CDR2 is SVGAGI in the germline V gene (reference sequence). The CDR3 here is CASSQQGDYEQYF. The CDR3 region has the DNA TGTGCCAGCAGCCAACAGGGAGACTACGAGCAGTACTTC.

CDR3 sequence: CASSRERARGNQPQHF. As DNA, the CDR3 is TGTGCCAGCAGTAGGGAGAGGGCTAGGGGCAATCAGCCCCAGCATTTT. The V gene is TRBV28, the J gene TRBJ1-5; D is uncertain. CDR3 size: 16 residues. Germline V gene lookup returns CDR1 MDHEN and CDR2 SYDVKM. V was cut by 5 bases and J by 2 bases, with 16 bases left in between.

V usage is TRBV27 and J usage is TRBJ2-5; possible D gene TRBD2, 6 bases. CDR1 is MNHEY, CDR2 SMNVEV, per germline (reference sequence). The V end lost 0 bases, the J end lost 5 bases, and 13 bases lay between the germline ends. This CDR3 is 15 amino acids long. In DNA, the CDR3 is TGTGCCAGCAGTTTATCGCGGAGGGGTAGGGAGACCCAGTACTTC. It is translated as CASSLSRRGRETQYF.

The V and J genes are TRBV9 and TRBJ2-4; D call uncertain. V was shortened by 2 bases and J by 8 bases, with 8 bases between the two germline ends. CDR3 length: 12 amino acids. Germline V gives CDR1 SGDLS, CDR2 YYNGEE. CDR3 sequence: CASSVPGHIQYF. The CDR3 coding sequence is TGTGCCAGCAGCGTTCCCGGACACATTCAGTACTTC.

J is TRBJ2-7 and V is TRBV28; the D is unclear. Germline loops: CDR1 MDHEN, CDR2 SYDVKM. The CDR3 runs 16 residues. Trimming left V 1 base short and J 2 bases short, with 15 bases between. The CDR3 sequence: CASSLYRSKGTYEQYF. In nucleotides, the CDR3 is TGTGCCAGCAGTTTATACCGATCTAAAGGAACCTACGAGCAGTACTTC.

The chain couples TRBV19 to TRBJ1-1; tentatively, D is TRBD1 (5 bases). In germline, CDR1 is LNHDA, CDR2 SQIVND (reference sequence). The CDR3 spans 14 residues. V was clipped by 6 bases and J by 5 bases, with 16 bases between them. CDR3 loop: CASSPVGGWTEAFF. Here the CDR3 DNA reads TGTGCCAGTAGCCCAGTGGGGGGATGGACTGAAGCTTTCTTT.

The rearrangement links TRBV29-1 to TRBJ1-1; D gene uncertain. The germline V gene has CDR1 SQVTM and CDR2 ANQGSEA. This CDR3 has 13 amino acids. The CDR3 DNA follows: TGCAGTTCGATCTGGCGGGAGAACACTGAAGCTTTCTTT. Its translation is CSSIWRENTEAFF. Supplemented by reference TRBV29-1 and TRBJ1-1, the full variable domain reads SAVISQKPSRDICQRGTSLTIQCQVDSQVTMMFWYRQQPGQSLTLIATANQGSEATYESGFVIDKFPISRPNLTFSTLTVSNMSPEDSSIYLCSSIWRENTEAFFGQGTRLTVV.